Below, one T cell receptor beta chain is given with its context. As yet, its antigen is unknown. This specimen belongs to a study of blood T cells in healthy people across ages. Findings of the study overall: Per million T cells, TCR beta diversity dropped about linearly as age rose.

Trimming pared 0 bases from V and 5 bases from J, leaving 11 bases between. The germline gives CDR1 SGHDN, CDR2 FVKESK. The CDR3 is 15 amino acids. The authors ran a second PCR of about 7 to 11 cycles using a sample-barcoded 5' primer and a J-beta primer mix. From the 5' RACE reads, TCRdb called clonotypes with MiXCR, one entry per CDR3 protein. The table has 650,000 to 1,000,000 distinct CDR3 sequences, roughly 40% seen once. The sequenced sample consisted of blood. The sequence was obtained from a man in his late teens or twenties in good health. This chain joins TRBV14 and TRBJ2-1; D uncertain. This CDR3 is CASSQDLSQHNEQFF. In DNA form, the CDR3 reads TGTGCCAGCAGCCAAGATCTTTCCCAGCACAATGAGCAGTTCTTC.